These 23 T cell receptor beta chains originate from one sample sequenced in a study of T cells in Graves' hyperthyroidism and ophthalmopathy. TCR beta CDR3 regions were amplified from RNA transcripts. When the TCR CDR3 underwent first-round RT-PCR, the HTBI primer set was used. In TCRdb, the multiplex PCR reads were re-called with MiXCR into one record per CDR3 protein. The sample records over 650,000 distinct CDR3 sequences, about 15% being singletons. Sequenced sample: blood. The receptors shown here come from a man between 18 and 35 years old with Graves' hyperthyroidism.

This clonotype came up a few times. The chain is built from TRBV27 and TRBJ2-5; TRBD2 might be the D (5 bases). Germline V CDR1 and CDR2: MNHEY, SMNVEV (reference sequence). Trimming cost V 5 bases and J 6 bases, with 13 bases left between them. The CDR3 runs to 13 residues. The CDR3 bases are TGTGCCAGCAGTGAACCGGGAACGAAGACCCAGTACTTC. Translation: CASSEPGTKTQYF.

Concerning this clonotype: A much bigger clone sits one base away, suggesting this may be a read error. V and J are TRBV20-1 and TRBJ2-1; TRBD2 might be the D (5 bases). The CDR3 spans 14 residues. CDR1 is DFQATT and CDR2 is SNEGSKA in the germline V gene (reference sequence). DNA for the CDR3: TGCAGTGCTGGAGCGGTGAGCTCCTACAATAAGCAGTTCTTC. It is translated as CSAGAVSSYNKQFF.

This clonotype was found a few times. The chain has TRBV12-3 or TRBV12-4 and TRBJ1-1, with TRBD1 as a possible D gene (6 bases). V was shortened by 3 bases and J by 3 bases, with 17 bases between the two germline ends. This CDR3 has 16 amino acids. The chain's CDR3 is CASSFRQGKIDTEAFF. The CDR3 nucleotides read TGTGCCAGCAGTTTTCGGCAGGGGAAGATTGACACTGAAGCTTTCTTT.

This chain links TRBV7-9 with TRBJ1-6; 7 positions agree with TRBD1. The CDR3 is 16 residues long. The junction had 6 bases not matched to a gene; V was cut back by 5 bases and J by 2 bases. CDR1 SEHNR and CDR2 FQNEAQ come from the germline V gene (reference sequence). The CDR3 loop reads CASSTRQGTYNSPLHF. For the CDR3, the DNA is TGTGCCAGCAGCACCCGACAGGGAACCTATAATTCACCCCTCCACTTT.

There are a few counts of this clonotype. The gene calls are TRBV18 and TRBJ2-6; D unresolved. Germline V gene sequence: CDR1 KGHSH, CDR2 LQKENI. V dropped 6 bases and J dropped 2 bases, with 11 bases sitting between them. This CDR3 has 15 amino acids. The CDR3 here is CASSTTPAGANVLTF. The DNA of the CDR3 is TGTGCCAGCTCTACTACCCCAGCTGGGGCCAACGTCCTGACTTTC. Using reference TRBV18 and TRBJ2-6 for the parts outside the CDR3, the full variable domain is NAGVMQNPRHLVRRRGQEARLRCSPMKGHSHVYWYRQLPEEGLKFMVYLQKENIIDESGMPKERFSAEFPKEGPSILRIQQVVRGDSAAYFCASSTTPAGANVLTFGAGSRLTVL.

This clonotype has just a few counts. J is TRBJ2-1 and V is TRBV6-2 or TRBV6-3; no reliable D call. Germline-derived CDR1 and CDR2 are MNHEY and SVGEGT. Trimming cost V 9 bases and J 9 bases, with 12 bases left between them. The CDR3 spans 11 residues. This CDR3 reads CASTDGAEQFF. DNA of the CDR3: TGTGCCAGTACGGACGGAGCTGAGCAGTTCTTC.

A few counts support this clonotype. The chain combines TRBV20-1 with TRBJ2-3, with 8 bases matching TRBD2. CDR1 is DFQATT and CDR2 is SNEGSKA in the germline V gene (reference sequence). Germline trimming cut 8 bases from V and 4 bases from J; bases unmatched to any gene: 5. The CDR3 length is 12 residues. The CDR3 DNA reads TGCAGTACCGGGGGGGCCGCAGATACGCAGTATTTT. This gives the protein CSTGGAADTQYF.

The chain is built from TRBV6-1 and TRBJ1-1; 9 bases fit TRBD1. The V segment lost 0 bases and the J segment 13 bases; nucleotides outside the gene matches: 6. Germline CDR1 and CDR2: MNHNS and SASEGT. The CDR3 runs 13 residues. The CDR3 DNA reads as TGTGCCAGCAGTGAAGCTTGGGACAGGGCTGGTTTCTTT. As protein: CASSEAWDRAGFF.

There are many counts of this clonotype. The chain uses TRBV20-1 and TRBJ2-7; 16 nucleotides match TRBD2. The CDR3 covers 16 residues. CDR1 and CDR2 (germline): DFQATT, SNEGSKA (reference sequence). With V trimmed by 4 bases and J by 6 bases, 9 bases remained unmatched. The DNA of the CDR3 is TGCAGTGCTAACGCCGGGACTAGCGGGAGGGTTGGCGAGCAGTACTTC. Encoded protein: CSANAGTSGRVGEQYF.

This clonotype was picked up a small number of times. The chain uses TRBV7-3 and TRBJ2-2; TRBD1 is a possible D gene (5 bases). With 1 base removed from V and 2 bases from J, the gap between germline ends came to 17 bases. This CDR3 has 18 residues. Germline CDR1 and CDR2: SGHTA and FQGTGA. CDR3 in amino acids: CASSLKPWQGRNTGELFF. DNA for the CDR3: TGTGCCAGCAGCTTAAAGCCATGGCAGGGAAGAAACACCGGGGAGCTGTTTTTT.

This clonotype appeared many times. V and J are TRBV2 and TRBJ2-2, with a tentative D call TRBD2 (6 bases). In germline, CDR1 is SNHLY, CDR2 FYNNEI. V was shortened by 5 bases and J by 7 bases, with 17 bases between the two germline ends. The CDR3 spans 15 residues. The CDR3 DNA reads TGTGCCAGCAGTAGACTAGGCCCCGTTAACGGGGAGCTGTTTTTT. Translating gives CASSRLGPVNGELFF.

This clonotype was found a few times. The chain couples TRBV3-1 to TRBJ1-1, with 7 nucleotides matching TRBD1. This CDR3 comprises 12 residues. Looked up from germline, CDR1 is LGHDT and CDR2 is YNNKEL (reference sequence). The J segment lost 6 bases and the V segment lost 6 bases, leaving 4 bases of the junction unmatched. CDR3 region: CASRLGGSEAFF. The CDR3 coding sequence is TGTGCCAGCAGACTAGGGGGCTCTGAAGCTTTCTTT. The variable domain in full, with the rest retrieved from reference TRBV3-1 and TRBJ1-1, is DTAVSQTPKYLVTQMGNDKSIKCEQNLGHDTMYWYKQDSKKFLKIMFSYNNKELIINETVPNRFSPKSPDKAHLNLHINSLELGDSAVYFCASRLGGSEAFFGQGTRLTVV.

This clonotype has a count of ten or more. This chain joins TRBV2 and TRBJ1-5, with 8 bases identical to TRBD1. The junction had 12 bases not matched to a gene; V was cut back by 4 bases and J by 4 bases. CDR1 is SNHLY, CDR2 FYNNEI, per germline. The CDR3 consists of 17 residues. The CDR3 loop is CASSGQGASSFNQPQHF. CDR3 in DNA: TGTGCCAGCAGTGGTCAGGGGGCGTCCTCTTTTAATCAGCCCCAGCATTTT.

This chain uses TRBV7-2 with TRBJ1-3; D gene uncertain. Trimming removed 4 bases from V and 0 bases from J, with 19 bases in between. The length of the CDR3 is 18 residues. The germline gives CDR1 SGHTA, CDR2 FQGNSA. CDR3 nucleotides: TGTGCCAGCAGCTCACGGGCTGGGCGGACCCTCTCTGGAAACACCATATATTTT. Its protein product is CASSSRAGRTLSGNTIYF.

The sample holds many counts of this clonotype. The chain employs TRBV28 and TRBJ1-2; no reliable D call. V gave up 6 bases and J gave up 4 bases, with 6 bases separating them. Germline V gene lookup returns CDR1 MDHEN and CDR2 SYDVKM. This CDR3 region has 11 residues. Here the CDR3 reads CASSRGYGYTF. The DNA for the CDR3 is TGTGCCAGCAGCCGGGGCTATGGCTACACCTTC.

This clonotype has ten or more counts. V and J are TRBV30 and TRBJ2-5; 9 bases are a match to TRBD1. This CDR3 has 14 amino acids. The germline V gene has CDR1 GTSNPN and CDR2 SVGIG (reference sequence). The J segment lost 5 bases and the V segment lost 1 base, leaving 5 bases of the junction unmatched. For the CDR3, the DNA is TGTGCCTGGAGTGAGGGACAGGGAGTGGAGACCCAGTACTTC. As protein: CAWSEGQGVETQYF. The full variable domain, rest sourced from reference TRBV30 and TRBJ2-5, is SQTIHQWPATLVQPVGSPLSLECTVEGTSNPNLYWYRQAAGRGLQLLFYSVGIGQISSEVPQNLSASRPQDRQFILSSKKLLLSDSGFYLCAWSEGQGVETQYFGPGTRLLVL.

In its sample, this clonotype was seen many times. The V and J genes are TRBV28 and TRBJ1-2; D is undetermined. Trimming pared 8 bases from V and 4 bases from J, leaving 11 bases between. The CDR3 has 12 amino acids. CDR1 and CDR2 from the germline V gene are MDHEN and SYDVKM. CDR3 protein: CASAGSFYGYTF. CDR3 bases: TGTGCCAGCGCAGGAAGCTTCTATGGCTACACCTTC.

This clonotype was detected a few times. This chain uses TRBV20-1 with TRBJ1-5; D perhaps matches TRBD1 (6 bases). V was pared by 3 bases and J by 1 base, with 10 bases between. Germline CDR1 is DFQATT and CDR2 is SNEGSKA (reference sequence). The CDR3 is 14 residues long. The CDR3 protein is CSASRGASNQPQHF. CDR3 DNA: TGCAGTGCTAGCAGGGGCGCGAGCAATCAGCCCCAGCATTTT.

The sample holds many counts of this clonotype. The chain carries TRBV28 and TRBJ2-7; possible D gene TRBD2, 5 bases. Per germline, CDR1 MDHEN and CDR2 SYDVKM. The germline V and J ends were trimmed by 6 bases and 2 bases, with 23 bases remaining between them. CDR3 length equals 17 residues. The CDR3 DNA follows: TGTGCCAGCAGCCCAATGGAGGCTGAGCGACCGACCTACGAGCAGTACTTC. Translated, it gives CASSPMEAERPTYEQYF.

This clonotype was observed many times. This chain uses TRBV7-9 with TRBJ2-1, with 7 bases identical to TRBD1. Trimming cost V 5 bases and J 4 bases; bases outside gene matches: 5. The germline V gene encodes CDR1 SEHNR and CDR2 FQNEAQ (reference sequence). The CDR3 is 14 residues long. CDR3 bases: TGTGCCAGCAGCCCGGGACAGTTATACAATGAGCAGTTCTTC. As protein: CASSPGQLYNEQFF.

Many counts were recorded for this clonotype. The chain combines TRBV28 with TRBJ2-2; TRBD2 is a possible D gene (6 bases). The CDR3 sequence is 14 residues long. CDR1 and CDR2 (germline): MDHEN, SYDVKM. Trimming shortened V by 8 bases and J by 4 bases, and 14 bases separated the two germline ends. In nucleotides, the CDR3 is TGTGCCAGCTCCCCTTTGGGGGGCACCGGGGAGCTGTTTTTT. Its protein is CASSPLGGTGELFF.

This clonotype showed up many times. This chain connects TRBV28 to TRBJ2-2; TRBD2 matches at 13 bases. Germline trimming cut 5 bases from V and 7 bases from J; bases unmatched to any gene: 10. CDR1 is MDHEN, CDR2 SYDVKM, per germline. The CDR3 consists of 17 residues. The CDR3 loop reads CASSHGLAGDYDGELFF. Written as DNA, the CDR3 is TGTGCCAGCAGTCACGGACTAGCGGGAGATTATGACGGGGAGCTGTTTTTT. The full variable domain, rest sourced from reference TRBV28 and TRBJ2-2, is DVKVTQSSRYLVKRTGEKVFLECVQDMDHENMFWYRQDPGLGLRLIYFSYDVKMKEKGDIPEGYSVSREKKERFSLILESASTNQTSMYLCASSHGLAGDYDGELFFGEGSRLTVL.

This clonotype was found a few times. The rearrangement joins TRBV2 to TRBJ1-1; TRBD1 agrees at 8 bases. The CDR3 has 16 residues. Germline V gene lookup returns CDR1 SNHLY and CDR2 FYNNEI. With V trimmed by 6 bases and J by 5 bases, 14 bases remained unmatched. The CDR3 nucleotides read TGTGCCAGCAGCTACGCAGGGGGCGCGGAAAAGACTGAAGCTTTCTTT. Amino acids: CASSYAGGAEKTEAFF.